This is a list of T cell receptor beta chains from one sample in a study of blood T cell repertoires in COVID-19. The table came from immunoSEQ multiplex PCR; TCRdb's copy has only in-frame clones and leaves some out. Among roughly 86,000 clones, around 80% were seen once, and the ten largest hold around 9%. Sequenced material: peripheral blood. Receptors were obtained from a man aged 45-65 years who had recovered from COVID-19. CDR3s include the opening cysteine and the closing phenylalanine or tryptophan. The D gene is left open where the match is weak. Clone size is shown for a subset of rows, as once, few, many or a class of expanded clone.

J: TRBJ1-5; D: NA; size: NA; V: TRBV28; DNA: TGTGCCAGCACACCCCCCACCGGGCAGGAGGCTTATAGCAATCAGCCCCAGCATTTT; CDR3: CASTPPTGQEAYSNQPQHF
J: TRBJ2-3; D: TRBD2; size: few; V: TRBV2; DNA: TGTGCCAGCGCTACGGCTAGCGGGAGGGTAGATACGCAGTATTTT; CDR3: CASATASGRVDTQYF
J: TRBJ1-2; D: NA; size: NA; V: TRBV12-3/TRBV12-4; DNA: TGTGCCAGCAGCCCAGGACATCACTATGGCTACACCTTC; CDR3: CASSPGHHYGYTF
J: TRBJ2-5; D: NA; size: NA; V: TRBV29-1; DNA: TGCAGCGTCGACAATCCGCCCGGCGAGACCCAGTACTTC; CDR3: CSVDNPPGETQYF
J: TRBJ2-2; D: NA; size: NA; V: TRBV18; DNA: TGTGCCAGCTCACCTTTTCTTAATACCGGGGAGCTGTTTTTT; CDR3: CASSPFLNTGELFF
J: TRBJ1-1; D: TRBD1; size: NA; V: TRBV6-5; DNA: TGTGCCAGCAGTTACGATTACCAGGGGGCTGAAGCTTTCTTT; CDR3: CASSYDYQGAEAFF
J: TRBJ2-1; D: TRBD1; size: NA; V: TRBV15; DNA: TGTGCCACCAGCTTGACAGGGTCCAATGAGCAGTTCTTC; CDR3: CATSLTGSNEQFF
J: TRBJ2-3; D: NA; size: NA; V: TRBV11-2; DNA: TGTGCCAGCAGCCTTAGGAGGGGGGGTTGGGATGTTGATACGCAGTATTTT; CDR3: CASSLRRGGWDVDTQYF
J: TRBJ2-2; D: NA; size: NA; V: TRBV7-9; DNA: TGTGCCAGCAGCTTAGCAGCAGCGTCCCAACTCGGGGAGCTGTTTTTT; CDR3: CASSLAAASQLGELFF
J: TRBJ1-1; D: NA; size: NA; V: TRBV30; DNA: TGTGCCTGGGAGGGAGGGGTGAACACTGAAGCTTTCTTT; CDR3: CAWEGGVNTEAFF
J: TRBJ1-1; D: NA; size: once; V: TRBV7-3; DNA: TGTGCCAGCAGCTTAATGGGACTATCGAACACTGAAGCTTTCTTT; CDR3: CASSLMGLSNTEAFF
J: TRBJ1-1; D: TRBD1; size: NA; V: TRBV18; DNA: TGTGCCAGCTCAGAGACAGGGGTTAACACTGAAGCTTTCTTT; CDR3: CASSETGVNTEAFF
J: TRBJ1-5; D: TRBD1; size: NA; V: TRBV5-5; DNA: TGTGCCAGCAGCTTTTTAGCGACAGGGGGTTTTCAGCCCCAGCATTTT; CDR3: CASSFLATGGFQPQHF
J: TRBJ2-3; D: TRBD1; size: NA; V: TRBV7-3; DNA: TGTGCCAGCAGCTTAGCCAGGACAGGGAGCACAGATACGCAGTATTTT; CDR3: CASSLARTGSTDTQYF
J: TRBJ1-2; D: TRBD1; size: once; V: TRBV7-2; DNA: TGTGCCAGCAGCTTATCCCAGGGGGTGGACGGCTACACCTTC; CDR3: CASSLSQGVDGYTF
J: TRBJ1-1; D: TRBD1; size: NA; V: TRBV11-2; DNA: TGTGCCAGCAGCTTACCACGGACAGGGTGGTTGACTGAAGCTTTCTTT; CDR3: CASSLPRTGWLTEAFF
J: TRBJ2-2; D: NA; size: NA; V: TRBV10-3; DNA: TGTGCCATCAGTGAGTCCCCGGACGAAGTGGAGAGGGCGCTTACCGGGGAGCTGTTTTTT; CDR3: CAISESPDEVERALTGELFF
J: TRBJ1-1; D: NA; size: NA; V: TRBV12-3/TRBV12-4; DNA: TGTGCCAGCACCGACTACACTGAAGCTTTCTTT; CDR3: CASTDYTEAFF
J: TRBJ2-5; D: TRBD2; size: NA; V: TRBV29-1; DNA: TGCAGCGTTGAAGGTCGGCGGGGGGATACGGAGACCCAGTACTTC; CDR3: CSVEGRRGDTETQYF
J: TRBJ1-6; D: TRBD1; size: NA; V: TRBV19; DNA: TGTGCCAGTAGTTCCGGGACAGATAATTCACCCCTCCACTTT; CDR3: CASSSGTDNSPLHF
J: TRBJ1-2; D: NA; size: few; V: TRBV29-1; DNA: TGCAGCGTTGAGGAGGGTTTGTGGGGCTACACCTTC; CDR3: CSVEEGLWGYTF
J: TRBJ2-7; D: TRBD1; size: NA; V: TRBV6-5; DNA: TGTGCCAGCAGTTTAGGACAGGCTGGCGAGCAGTACTTC; CDR3: CASSLGQAGEQYF
J: TRBJ2-7; D: NA; size: few; V: TRBV6-4; DNA: TGTGCCAGCAGTAAGCAGGGAGGCCAATACGAGCAGTACTTC; CDR3: CASSKQGGQYEQYF
J: TRBJ2-1; D: TRBD1; size: few; V: TRBV7-2; DNA: TGTGCCAGCAGCTACGACAGGGGGCACAATGAGCAGTTCTTC; CDR3: CASSYDRGHNEQFF
J: TRBJ2-5; D: TRBD2; size: NA; V: TRBV4-1; DNA: TGCGCCAGCAGCCAAGACGGGGCGGGGGAAAGTGAGACCCAGTACTTC; CDR3: CASSQDGAGESETQYF
J: TRBJ2-7; D: TRBD2; size: many; V: TRBV18; DNA: TGTGCCAGCTCACCACCGACTAGCGGGTCCCCCTACGAGCAGTACTTC; CDR3: CASSPPTSGSPYEQYF
J: TRBJ1-5; D: NA; size: NA; V: TRBV19; DNA: TGTGCCAGTACCGCGGGAGGGGGTCAGCCCCAGCATTTT; CDR3: CASTAGGGQPQHF
J: TRBJ2-5; D: TRBD2; size: NA; V: TRBV18; DNA: TGTGCCAGCTCACCCCGAAGGGGAGGGGAGACCCAGTACTTC; CDR3: CASSPRRGGETQYF
J: TRBJ2-2; D: TRBD1; size: NA; V: TRBV7-9; DNA: TGTGCCAGCAGCTTCCCCCCTCAGGACAGGGGCCGGACCGGGGAGCTGTTTTTT; CDR3: CASSFPPQDRGRTGELFF
J: TRBJ2-7; D: NA; size: NA; V: TRBV12-3/TRBV12-4; DNA: TGTGCCAGCAGTGAATTCAGGGTTGGTGAGCAGTACTTC; CDR3: CASSEFRVGEQYF
J: TRBJ2-3; D: TRBD2; size: NA; V: TRBV3-1/TRBV3-2; DNA: TGTGCCAGCAGCCAAGTGGGACTAGCAGATACGCAGTATTTT; CDR3: CASSQVGLADTQYF
J: TRBJ1-1; D: TRBD1; size: NA; V: TRBV6-5; DNA: TGTGCCAGCAGTTCGACAGGGGGCTTCACTGAAGCTTTCTTT; CDR3: CASSSTGGFTEAFF
J: TRBJ2-2; D: TRBD2; size: NA; V: TRBV28; DNA: TGTGCCAGCAGGCTACACAAGCGGGAGCGCACCGGGGAGCTGTTTTTT; CDR3: CASRLHKRERTGELFF
J: TRBJ1-1; D: NA; size: NA; V: TRBV7-6; DNA: TGTGCCAGCAGCTTAGGAGGGCCGAACACTGAAGCTTTCTTT; CDR3: CASSLGGPNTEAFF
J: TRBJ1-2; D: NA; size: NA; V: TRBV10-2; DNA: TGCGCCAGCAAGACAGGCTTCTATGGCTACACCTTC; CDR3: CASKTGFYGYTF
J: TRBJ2-3; D: TRBD2; size: NA; V: TRBV23-1; DNA: TGCGCCAGCAGTCAAGCGGGACTAGCGGGGGCGGAACGTAGCACAGATACGCAGTATTTT; CDR3: CASSQAGLAGAERSTDTQYF
J: TRBJ2-2; D: TRBD1; size: NA; V: TRBV19; DNA: TGTGCCAGTAGTAACCGACAGGGCACGAACACCGGGGAGCTGTTTTTT; CDR3: CASSNRQGTNTGELFF
J: TRBJ2-3; D: TRBD1; size: NA; V: TRBV5-4; DNA: TGTGCCAGCAGCGACCCGACAGGGAATGTGGATACGCAGTATTTT; CDR3: CASSDPTGNVDTQYF
J: TRBJ2-3; D: NA; size: NA; V: TRBV18; DNA: TGTGCCAGCTCACCGCAGGATCCTACGCAGTATTTT; CDR3: CASSPQDPTQYF
J: TRBJ1-1; D: NA; size: once; V: TRBV5-4; DNA: TGTGCCAGCAGAAACACCCTCGGGGGGGGGCAGACTGAAGCTTTCTTT; CDR3: CASRNTLGGGQTEAFF
J: TRBJ1-5; D: TRBD1; size: once; V: TRBV5-1; DNA: TGCGCCAGCAGCGCCACAGGGGGCAATCAGCCCCAGCATTTT; CDR3: CASSATGGNQPQHF
J: TRBJ1-1; D: NA; size: NA; V: TRBV29-1; DNA: TGCAGCGTTGCCCAGGGAAATGGGAACACTGAAGCTTTCTTT; CDR3: CSVAQGNGNTEAFF
J: TRBJ1-4; D: NA; size: NA; V: TRBV7-9; DNA: TGTGCCAGCAGCTTAGCCGGGGGGTCTGAAAAACTGTTTTTT; CDR3: CASSLAGGSEKLFF
J: TRBJ2-7; D: NA; size: NA; V: TRBV27; DNA: TGTGCCAGCAGGCACCGGGACTGGGGAACTGACGAGCAGTACTTC; CDR3: CASRHRDWGTDEQYF
J: TRBJ1-1; D: TRBD1; size: NA; V: TRBV30; DNA: TGTGCCTGGAGTGCGGACAGGGACACTGAAGCTTTCTTT; CDR3: CAWSADRDTEAFF
J: TRBJ2-4; D: TRBD2; size: NA; V: TRBV2; DNA: TGTGCCAGCAGTGAAGGACTAGCGGACCTTATACTTCCTATAGCCAAAAACATTCAGTACTTC; CDR3: CASSEGLADLILPIAKNIQYF
J: TRBJ1-1; D: NA; size: NA; V: TRBV11-2; DNA: TGTGCCAGCACCCCGGGGGGGGCTGAAGCTTTCTTT; CDR3: CASTPGGAEAFF
J: TRBJ1-1; D: NA; size: NA; V: TRBV7-8; DNA: TGTGCCAGCAGCTTAGCGGCAGGGCTGAACACTGAAGCTTTCTTT; CDR3: CASSLAAGLNTEAFF
J: TRBJ2-7; D: NA; size: NA; V: TRBV10-2; DNA: TGCGCCAGCAGTACGCCAGGGGCTTACGAGCAGTACTTC; CDR3: CASSTPGAYEQYF
J: TRBJ2-7; D: NA; size: NA; V: TRBV6-5; DNA: TGTGCCTCCTGCCTCCGAACCGGTTACGAGCAGTACTTC; CDR3: CASCLRTGYEQYF
J: TRBJ1-6; D: TRBD1; size: NA; V: TRBV27; DNA: TGTGCCAGCAGCCCCCGCACGACAGGGAGTAGCTCCTATAATTCACCCCTCCACTTT; CDR3: CASSPRTTGSSSYNSPLHF
J: TRBJ1-1; D: TRBD1; size: few; V: TRBV2; DNA: TGTGCCAGCGCCCCGACAGGGATAGGTGAAGCTTTCTTT; CDR3: CASAPTGIGEAFF